This entry lists 28 T cell receptor beta chains sequenced from one sample in a study of cytomegalovirus exposure and HLA in healthy donors. 13 Jbeta primers and 60 Vbeta primers were used for the PCR. Only in-frame clones appear in the TCRdb table, and some are missing; sequencing was by immunoSEQ multiplex PCR. The sample consists of some 150,000 clones, 60% to 80% of them appearing once. Sequenced material: PBMCs. These receptor sequences come from a man between 18 and 29 years old in good health and CMV-seropositive.

The count of this clone is one. This sequence joins TRBV7-3 and TRBJ2-1; 9 nucleotides match TRBD2. V shed 8 bases and J 2 bases; nucleotides not matched to a gene: 7. The CDR3 length is 15 residues. Per germline, CDR1 SGHTA and CDR2 FQGTGA. Here the CDR3 DNA reads TGTGCCAGCTCGTTAGCGGGGGCGGCCTACAATGAGCAGTTCTTC. This gives the protein CASSLAGAAYNEQFF.

The chain joins TRBV19 to TRBJ1-1; tentative D call: TRBD1 (5 bases). The V gene lost 4 bases and the J gene lost 2 bases, with 17 bases spanning the gap. The CDR3 covers 16 residues. Germline CDR1 LNHDA, CDR2 SQIVND (reference sequence). DNA of the CDR3: TGTGCCAGTAGTAAAAATGCGGGGTGGGGCAACACTGAAGCTTTCTTT. Protein sequence: CASSKNAGWGNTEAFF.

This chain uses TRBV6-1 with TRBJ2-1; 8 nucleotides agree with TRBD2. The J segment lost 4 bases and the V segment lost 4 bases, leaving 9 bases of the junction unmatched. The CDR3 spans 16 residues. Per the germline V gene, CDR1 is MNHNS and CDR2 is SASEGT. The CDR3 sequence is CASSGNSGAPYNEQFF. CDR3 coding DNA: TGTGCCAGCAGTGGTAATAGCGGGGCACCTTACAATGAGCAGTTCTTC.

The genes are TRBV11-3 and TRBJ2-5; 14 bases are a match to TRBD2. The CDR3 spans 16 residues. After removal of 3 bases from V and 3 bases from J, the junction contained 3 bases not matched to a gene. Germline V gives CDR1 SGHNT, CDR2 YENEEA. This chain's CDR3 is CASSLGTSGGEETQYF. CDR3 nucleotide sequence: TGTGCCAGCAGCTTGGGGACTAGCGGGGGAGAAGAGACCCAGTACTTC.

V is TRBV5-1 and J is TRBJ2-3; D ambiguous. Germline values: CDR1 SGHRS, CDR2 YFSETQ. Trimming took off 0 bases at V and 0 bases at J, with 11 bases between the two ends. CDR3 length: 16 residues. The CDR3 nucleotides are TGCGCCAGCAGCTTGGTCCCCAGTCCTAGCACAGATACGCAGTATTTT. Residues: CASSLVPSPSTDTQYF.

V gene TRBV10-1 combines with J gene TRBJ2-1, with TRBD2 identical over 10 bases. The germline V gene has CDR1 WNHNN and CDR2 SYGVQD (reference sequence). The CDR3 contains 15 residues. After removal of 4 bases from V and 8 bases from J, the junction contained 8 bases not matched to a gene. DNA of the CDR3: TGCGCCAGCAGTGCCACTAGCGGGGCCCCTTATGAGCAGTTCTTC. This gives the protein CASSATSGAPYEQFF.

V usage is TRBV6-5 and J usage is TRBJ1-5; the match to TRBD1 covers 12 bases. Losses at the gene ends were 5 bases for V and 6 bases for J; bases not matched to a gene: 5. The CDR3 spans 15 residues. From germline, CDR1 is MNHEY and CDR2 SVGAGI. CDR3 sequence: CASSPGQGAVQPQHF. For the CDR3, the DNA is TGTGCCAGCAGTCCGGGACAGGGGGCTGTTCAGCCCCAGCATTTT.

This clone is a singleton in its sample. The J gene is TRBJ2-1, the V gene TRBV13; a possible D gene is TRBD2 (6 bases). Germline V gene sequence: CDR1 PRHDT, CDR2 FYEKMQ (reference sequence). V was clipped by 0 bases and J by 7 bases, with 19 bases between them. The CDR3 extends over 17 amino acids. This CDR3 is CASSLGLNGVAENEQFF. The CDR3 nucleotides read TGTGCCAGCAGCTTAGGGCTGAATGGGGTAGCGGAGAATGAGCAGTTCTTC.

The CDR3 loop reads CAWGRTGFDEQYF. For the CDR3, the DNA is TGTGCCTGGGGGAGGACAGGGTTCGACGAGCAGTACTTC. The chain recombines TRBV30 with TRBJ2-7, with TRBD1 matching over 8 bases. The CDR3 consists of 13 residues. The V segment lost 5 bases and the J segment 5 bases; nucleotides outside the gene matches: 8. Germline V gene data show CDR1 as GTSNPN and CDR2 as SVGIG (reference sequence).

The J gene is TRBJ2-1, the V gene TRBV6-5; maybe TRBD1 (5 bases). The V and J ends lost 2 bases and 2 bases respectively, with 13 bases between them. Germline V gene data show CDR1 as MNHEY and CDR2 as SVGAGI. The CDR3 runs to 16 residues. CDR3 DNA: TGTGCCAGCAGTTACCGGAATGTACAGGCCTACAATGAGCAGTTCTTC. It is translated as CASSYRNVQAYNEQFF.

This sequence joins TRBV19 and TRBJ1-2; 7 nucleotides line up with TRBD1. J gave up 3 bases and V 7 bases, and 5 bases lay outside the gene matches. The CDR3 sequence is 13 residues long. Germline V gene sequence: CDR1 LNHDA, CDR2 SQIVND (reference sequence). CDR3 DNA: TGTGCCAGTAAGACGGACAGGTACTATGGCTACACCTTC. Translation: CASKTDRYYGYTF.

In DNA form, the CDR3 reads TGTGCCAGTACGGGGTTTCAAAACATTCAGTACTTC. Its translation: CASTGFQNIQYF. This chain joins TRBV19 and TRBJ2-4, with D possibly being TRBD2 (5 bases). V shed 7 bases and J shed 5 bases, with 9 bases lying between them. This CDR3 is 12 amino acids long. The germline CDR1 and CDR2 sequences are LNHDA and SQIVND (reference sequence).

This clone was counted a few times. V usage is TRBV5-4 and J usage is TRBJ1-1; 9 nucleotides match TRBD1. Trimming cost V 4 bases and J 3 bases; bases outside gene matches: 4. This CDR3 has 14 residues. The V gene's germline CDR1 is SGHNT and CDR2 YYREEE (reference sequence). The CDR3 here is CASSPGQGDTEAFF. As DNA, the CDR3 is TGTGCCAGCAGCCCGGGACAGGGAGACACTGAAGCTTTCTTT.

The chain combines TRBV7-2 with TRBJ2-2; the match to TRBD2 covers 8 bases. This CDR3 has 15 amino acids. Germline V CDR1 and CDR2: SGHTA, FQGNSA. Trimming removed 5 bases from V and 3 bases from J; junction bases left unmatched: 5. This CDR3 reads CASSPNGGDTGELFF. CDR3 nucleotide sequence: TGTGCCAGCAGCCCCAACGGGGGGGACACCGGGGAGCTGTTTTTT.

The table lists this clone with a count of one. This CDR3 is CASSQERETTYEQYF. For the CDR3, the DNA is TGCGCCAGCAGCCAAGAAAGGGAGACCACCTACGAGCAGTACTTC. J is TRBJ2-7 and V is TRBV4-1, with TRBD2 as a possible D gene (5 bases). This CDR3 has 15 residues. Trimming took off 0 bases at V and 2 bases at J, with 11 bases between the two ends. Germline values: CDR1 MGHRA, CDR2 YSYEKL.

This chain links TRBV4-3 with TRBJ2-5; possibly TRBD1 for D (6 bases). Germline CDR1 LGHNA, CDR2 YSLEER. The CDR3 is made up of 14 amino acids. Between the trimmed V and J ends, which lost 1 base and 1 base, there was a span of 7 bases. The CDR3 DNA sequence: TGCGCCAGCAGCCAAGGACAGGCCCAAGAGACCCAGTACTTC. Translating it yields CASSQGQAQETQYF.

The chain combines TRBV6-5 with TRBJ1-1; D gene ambiguous. Germline CDR1 reads MNHEY; CDR2 reads SVGAGI. V shed 6 bases and J shed 4 bases, with 18 bases lying between them. This CDR3 spans 15 amino acids. The CDR3 here is CASRQKREDGTEAFF. For the CDR3, the DNA is TGTGCCAGCAGGCAGAAGCGGGAGGATGGCACTGAAGCTTTCTTT.

The chain combines TRBV5-6 with TRBJ2-7; a possible D gene is TRBD1 (5 bases). V gave up 4 bases and J gave up 3 bases, with 14 bases separating them. The germline V gene encodes CDR1 SGHDT and CDR2 YYEEEE. CDR3 length equals 14 residues. The CDR3 DNA sequence: TGTGCCAGCAGCCTGGGCCCCAGGGTCTACGAGCAGTACTTC. Protein sequence: CASSLGPRVYEQYF.

The chain links TRBV7-6 to TRBJ2-7; a weak D match, TRBD1 (5 bases). Germline V CDR1 and CDR2: SGHVS, FNYEAQ. V dropped 7 bases and J dropped 0 bases, with 10 bases sitting between them. There are 13 residues in the CDR3. CDR3 DNA sequence: TGTGCCAGCACCTGGGGCCCCTCCTACGAGCAGTACTTC. Protein sequence: CASTWGPSYEQYF.

The CDR3 nucleotides read TGTGCCTGGCGGACCCTGGACAGGGAGAACACCGGGGAGCTGTTTTTT. Its protein is CAWRTLDRENTGELFF. The chain is built from TRBV30 and TRBJ2-2; 8 nucleotides line up with TRBD1. Germline V gives CDR1 GTSNPN, CDR2 SVGIG (reference sequence). This CDR3 comprises 16 residues. Trimming cost V 5 bases and J 1 base; bases outside gene matches: 9.

The chain links TRBV12-5 to TRBJ1-5, with TRBD1 identical over 8 bases. The CDR3 is 19 residues long. The germline gives CDR1 LGHNT, CDR2 FRNRAP. V shed 0 bases, J shed 0 bases, and the junction held 10 bases outside the gene matches. In DNA form, the CDR3 reads TGTGCTAGTGGTTTGGTAGGGGCAGGGGGCGCATATAGCAATCAGCCCCAGCATTTT. It yields the protein CASGLVGAGGAYSNQPQHF. The variable domain in full, with the rest retrieved from reference TRBV12-5 and TRBJ1-5, is DARVTQTPRHKVTEMGQEVTMRCQPILGHNTVFWYRQTMMQGLELLAYFRNRAPLDDSGMPKDRFSAEMPDATLATLKIQPSEPRDSAVYFCASGLVGAGGAYSNQPQHFGDGTRLSIL.

V usage is TRBV6-1 and J usage is TRBJ2-1, with D perhaps matching TRBD2 (6 bases). Germline V gene data show CDR1 as MNHNS and CDR2 as SASEGT. Deletions cut 6 bases from V and 8 bases from J, with 14 bases between. The CDR3 is 13 amino acids. The CDR3 DNA sequence: TGTGCCAGCAGCAGAACTAGCCGAGATGAGCAGTTCTTC. This encodes CASSRTSRDEQFF.

This chain joins TRBV6-4 and TRBJ2-7; 7 bases agree with TRBD2. J was trimmed by 3 bases and V by 6 bases; bases with no gene match: 26. CDR3 length: 20 residues. In germline, CDR1 is MRHNA, CDR2 SNTAGT. The CDR3 spells CASRRNRRGQRGRIGYEQYF. In DNA, the CDR3 is TGTGCCAGCAGGCGAAACCGAAGAGGGCAGCGGGGTCGAATTGGCTACGAGCAGTACTTC.

This rearrangement joins TRBV4-1 to TRBJ1-1; 9 bases map to TRBD1. Germline trimming cut 4 bases from V and 1 base from J; bases unmatched to any gene: 4. Germline CDR1 reads MGHRA; CDR2 reads YSYEKL. The CDR3 has 15 residues. In DNA, the CDR3 is TGCGCCAGCAGCCTCCCGGACAGGGGGAACACTGAAGCTTTCTTT. Protein product: CASSLPDRGNTEAFF.

The chain is built from TRBV29-1 and TRBJ2-7; 7 positions agree with TRBD2. V lost 1 base and J lost 9; bases outside the gene matches: 3. This CDR3 is built from 11 residues. Germline CDR1 reads SQVTM; CDR2 reads ANQGSEA. The CDR3 loop reads CSVEGGRGQYF. The CDR3 nucleotides are TGCAGCGTTGAAGGAGGGAGGGGGCAGTACTTC.

The chain uses TRBV15 and TRBJ2-5, with 9 bases matching TRBD2. The V gene end was trimmed by 4 bases and the J gene end by 5 bases; junction bases not matched to a gene: 5. CDR3 length equals 14 residues. CDR1 is LNHNV, CDR2 YYDKDF, per germline (reference sequence). CDR3 coding DNA: TGTGCCACCAGCACGGTGGCGGGGGGGGAGACCCAGTACTTC. Its translation: CATSTVAGGETQYF.

This clone occurred a few times. This chain connects TRBV6-5 to TRBJ1-5; weak D call: TRBD1 (5 bases). The V end lost 7 bases, the J end lost 3 bases, and 13 bases lay between the germline ends. CDR1 and CDR2 (germline): MNHEY, SVGAGI. This CDR3 has 14 residues. The CDR3 region has the DNA TGTGCCAGCACCCCGGGACTCCTCAATCAGCCCCAGCATTTT. Protein: CASTPGLLNQPQHF.

The chain is built from TRBV6-1 and TRBJ2-7; the match to TRBD1 covers 8 bases. CDR3 length equals 15 residues. V lost 6 bases and J lost 0; bases outside the gene matches: 7. From germline, CDR1 is MNHNS and CDR2 SASEGT. The CDR3 region is CASRSGTGYSYEQYF. DNA for the CDR3: TGTGCCAGCAGGTCCGGGACAGGCTACTCCTACGAGCAGTACTTC.